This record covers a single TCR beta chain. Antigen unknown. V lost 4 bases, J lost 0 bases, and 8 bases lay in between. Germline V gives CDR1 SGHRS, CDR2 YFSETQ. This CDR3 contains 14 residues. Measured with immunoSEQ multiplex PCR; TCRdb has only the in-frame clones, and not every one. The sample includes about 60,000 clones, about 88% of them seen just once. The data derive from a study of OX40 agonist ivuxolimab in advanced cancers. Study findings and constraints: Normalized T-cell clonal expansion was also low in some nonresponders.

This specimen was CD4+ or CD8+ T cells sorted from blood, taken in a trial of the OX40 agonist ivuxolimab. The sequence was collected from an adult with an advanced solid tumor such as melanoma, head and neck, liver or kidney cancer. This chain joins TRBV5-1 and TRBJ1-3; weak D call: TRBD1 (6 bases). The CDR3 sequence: CASSEGVSGNTIYF. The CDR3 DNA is TGCGCCAGCAGCGAGGGGGTCTCTGGAAACACCATATATTTT.